This T cell receptor beta chain comes out of a study of T cell changes during pregnancy in multiple sclerosis. The table came from immunoSEQ multiplex PCR; TCRdb's copy has only in-frame clones and leaves some out. The repertoire holds about 59,000 clones, with about 94% as singletons. CDR3 length: 13 residues. The V gene lost 5 bases and the J gene lost 4 bases, with 11 bases spanning the gap. The germline gives CDR1 SGHVS, CDR2 FQNEAQ. The sequence was obtained from a female donor with multiple sclerosis, enrolled in a pregnancy study. The source material was CD8+ T cells from peripheral blood mononuclear cells, sampled after pregnancy. The chain links TRBV7-8 to TRBJ1-2; maybe TRBD1 (6 bases). DNA for the CDR3: TGTGCCAGCAGCCCGCAGGGGCTCTATGGCTACACCTTC. It codes for CASSPQGLYGYTF. Variable domain in full (rest from reference TRBV7-8 and TRBJ1-2): GAGVSQSPRYKVAKRGQDVALRCDPISGHVSLFWYQQALGQGPEFLTYFQNEAQLDKSGLPSDRFFAERPEGSVSTLKIQRTQQEDSAVYLCASSPQGLYGYTFGSGTRLTVV.